This T cell receptor (beta chain) was profiled in a study of cytomegalovirus exposure and HLA in healthy donors. Study-wide results and limits: Association of a missense DCLRE1C variant with TCR beta V- and J-gene trimming was reported in a later analysis. Association with HLA alleles at 0.05 false discovery rate was found for 17,000 or so TCR beta sequences in a later analysis. About 90% or about 30% of the time was how often most TCR beta V segments were productive, according to an earlier analysis. Researchers reported from a later analysis that most CMV-associated TCR beta chains appeared HLA-restricted.

Germline loops: CDR1 MNHEY, CDR2 SMNVEV (reference sequence). Trimming shortened V by 0 bases and J by 4 bases, and 9 bases separated the two germline ends. The CDR3 has 15 amino acids. The PCR contained 60 Vbeta and 13 Jbeta primers. TCRdb's copy holds only in-frame clones and misses some; the assay was immunoSEQ multiplex PCR. The repertoire has some 140,000 clones, around 75% of them found once; the top ten carry roughly 3.1%. Turning to this clone: The antigen is undetermined.

The chain uses TRBV27 and TRBJ2-2; D is possibly TRBD2 (5 bases). The receptor's source is a man aged 25-40 years in good health and CMV-seronegative. Input material: PBMCs. CDR3 sequence: CASSLSVATTGELFF. The CDR3 nucleotides are TGTGCCAGCAGTTTATCGGTAGCGACCACCGGGGAGCTGTTTTTT.